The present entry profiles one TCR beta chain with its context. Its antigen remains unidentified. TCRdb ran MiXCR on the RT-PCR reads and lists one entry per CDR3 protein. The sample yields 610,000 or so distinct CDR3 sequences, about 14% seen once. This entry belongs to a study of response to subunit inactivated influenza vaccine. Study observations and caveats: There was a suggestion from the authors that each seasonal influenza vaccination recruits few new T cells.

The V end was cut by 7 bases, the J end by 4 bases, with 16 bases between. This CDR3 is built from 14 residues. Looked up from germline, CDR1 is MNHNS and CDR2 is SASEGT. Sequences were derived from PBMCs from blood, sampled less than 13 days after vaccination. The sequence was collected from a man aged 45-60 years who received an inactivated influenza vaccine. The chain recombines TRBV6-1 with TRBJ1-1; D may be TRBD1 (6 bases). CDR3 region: CASMWTVTGTEAFF. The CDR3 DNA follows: TGTGCCAGCATGTGGACAGTAACTGGCACTGAAGCTTTCTTT.